Sequencing of this T cell receptor (beta chain) was carried out in a study of monozygotic twins with inflammatory bowel disease. Unsorted whole blood yielded the total RNA, with T cells left unselected. From germline, CDR1 is MNHEY and CDR2 SMNVEV (reference sequence). The CDR3 has 14 amino acids. Per TCR library, 3500 ng of total RNA was used. The UMIs carried a 6-nucleotide sample barcode, and they were added by template switching. TCRdb processed the 5' RACE reads again and assigns one entry to each CDR3 protein, with no DNA. The sample data list tens of thousands of distinct CDR3 sequences. This clonotype was obtained from a human donor with ulcerative colitis or Crohn's disease, or a healthy co-twin of an affected twin (not recorded which). The chain combines TRBV27 with TRBJ1-2; TCRdb reports TRBD1, a call that lacks DNA to check it against. Sample: blood. The CDR3 reads CASSGGEGGYGYTF.